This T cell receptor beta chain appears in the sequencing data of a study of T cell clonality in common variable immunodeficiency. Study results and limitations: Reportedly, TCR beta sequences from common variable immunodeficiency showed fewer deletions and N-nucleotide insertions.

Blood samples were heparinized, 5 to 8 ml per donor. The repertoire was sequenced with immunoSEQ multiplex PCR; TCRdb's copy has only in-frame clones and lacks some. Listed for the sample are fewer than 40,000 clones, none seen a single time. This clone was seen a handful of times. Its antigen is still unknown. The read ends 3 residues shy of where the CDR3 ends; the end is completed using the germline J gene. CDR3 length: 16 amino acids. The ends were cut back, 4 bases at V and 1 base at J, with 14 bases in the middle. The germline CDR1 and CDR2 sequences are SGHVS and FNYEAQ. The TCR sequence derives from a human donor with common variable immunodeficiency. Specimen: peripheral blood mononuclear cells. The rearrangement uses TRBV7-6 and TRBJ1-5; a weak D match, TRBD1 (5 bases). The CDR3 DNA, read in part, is TGTGCCAGCAGCTCGCAGGGTAGCGGGAGCAATCAGCCC. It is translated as CASSSQGSGSNQP. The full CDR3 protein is CASSSQGSGSNQPQHF.